This T cell receptor beta chain was sequenced during a study of shared clonotypes between healthy human individuals. Study overall: Every donor yielded three CD4 naive, three CD4 memory, two CD8 naive and one CD8 memory plate.

The repertoire was sequenced with immunoSEQ multiplex PCR; TCRdb's copy has only in-frame clones and lacks some. The table records about 700,000 clones, roughly 70% of them present only once. Findings and caveats of the study: It was only blood that was sampled, and tissue repertoires likely differ.

CDR1 is LNHDA and CDR2 is SQIVND in the germline V gene (reference sequence). This CDR3 is 13 amino acids long. V was trimmed by 5 bases and J by 2 bases, leaving 9 bases between them. None of the donors, who were healthy HIV-negative adults, had recently had acute infections or vaccinations. All participating donors were Caucasian adults from Nashville, Tennessee. Comment on this clone: Its antigen remains unknown.

The specimen was memory CD4+ T cells sorted from blood. The subset here: CD45RA-negative fraction. The TCR comes from a woman younger than 45 in good health. This chain connects TRBV19 to TRBJ2-5, with D possibly matching TRBD1 (6 bases). CDR3 DNA sequence: TGTGCCAGTAGTGATGGACAGCAAGAGACCCAGTACTTC. Its protein product is CASSDGQQETQYF.